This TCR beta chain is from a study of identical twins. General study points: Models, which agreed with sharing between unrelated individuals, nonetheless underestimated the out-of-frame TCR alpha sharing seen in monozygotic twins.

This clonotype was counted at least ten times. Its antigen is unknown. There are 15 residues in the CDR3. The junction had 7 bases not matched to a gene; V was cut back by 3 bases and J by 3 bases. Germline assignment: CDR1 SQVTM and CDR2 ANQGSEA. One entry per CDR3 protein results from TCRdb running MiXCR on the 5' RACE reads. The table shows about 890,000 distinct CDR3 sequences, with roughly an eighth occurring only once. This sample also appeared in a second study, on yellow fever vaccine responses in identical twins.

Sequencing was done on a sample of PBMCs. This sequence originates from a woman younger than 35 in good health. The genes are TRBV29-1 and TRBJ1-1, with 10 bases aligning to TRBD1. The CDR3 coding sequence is TGCAGCGTTGACTTGGACAGGGGGTGGTACACTGAAGCTTTCTTT. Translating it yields CSVDLDRGWYTEAFF.